This note documents a single TCR beta chain sequence. What it binds is unknown. Germline is not matched at one junction end, which may reflect a read error. These data are taken from a study of cytomegalovirus exposure and HLA in healthy donors. Study-level points and caveats: Some TCR beta chains (roughly 160 of them) were listed as cytomegalovirus-associated. Across HLA loci, a later analysis found differing TCR association rates, with DRB1 most and HLA-C fewest.

The PCR employed 60 Vbeta primers together with 13 Jbeta primers. Assay used: immunoSEQ multiplex PCR; TCRdb lists only in-frame clones, some missing. The sample has 110,000 to 150,000 clones, roughly 70% seen once; the top ten hold about 6.4%. Germline V gene data show CDR1 as SSHAT and CDR2 as FNYEAQ (reference sequence). This CDR3 has 16 amino acids. Sequenced sample: PBMCs. The sequence derives from a man aged 30 to 45 in good health and CMV-seronegative. This chain joins TRBV7-7 and TRBJ2-1; the D gene is possibly TRBD2 (6 bases). CDR3 nucleotides: TGTGCTAGCAGCTTAGTCGCTGGAGGGCCCGGGGATGAGCAGTTCTTC. It yields the protein CASSLVAGGPGDEQFF.